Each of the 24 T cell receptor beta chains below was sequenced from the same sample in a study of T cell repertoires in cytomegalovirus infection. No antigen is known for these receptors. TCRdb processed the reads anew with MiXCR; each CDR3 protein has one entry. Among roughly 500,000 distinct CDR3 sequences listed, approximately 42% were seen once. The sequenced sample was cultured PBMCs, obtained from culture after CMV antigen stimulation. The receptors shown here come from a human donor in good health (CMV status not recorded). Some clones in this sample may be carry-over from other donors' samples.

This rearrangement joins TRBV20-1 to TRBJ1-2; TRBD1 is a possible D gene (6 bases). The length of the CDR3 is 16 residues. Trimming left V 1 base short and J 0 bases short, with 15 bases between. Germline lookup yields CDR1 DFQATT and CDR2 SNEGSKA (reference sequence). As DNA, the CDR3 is TGCAGTGCTAGAGCCCCGAAGGGGGGCCCTAACTATGGCTACACCTTC. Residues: CSARAPKGGPNYGYTF.

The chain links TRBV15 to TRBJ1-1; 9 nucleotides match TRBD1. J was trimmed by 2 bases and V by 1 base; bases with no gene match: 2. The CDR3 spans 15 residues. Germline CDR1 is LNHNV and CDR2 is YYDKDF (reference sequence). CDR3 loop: CATSRGGQGNTEAFF. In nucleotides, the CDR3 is TGTGCCACCAGCAGAGGGGGACAGGGAAACACTGAAGCTTTCTTT.

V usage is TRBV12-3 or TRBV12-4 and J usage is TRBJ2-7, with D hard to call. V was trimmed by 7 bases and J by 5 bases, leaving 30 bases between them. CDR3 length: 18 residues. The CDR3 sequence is CASIKGRLPGPTYDEQYF. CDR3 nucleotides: TGTGCCAGCATCAAAGGACGGCTACCCGGGCCCACCTACGACGAGCAGTACTTC.

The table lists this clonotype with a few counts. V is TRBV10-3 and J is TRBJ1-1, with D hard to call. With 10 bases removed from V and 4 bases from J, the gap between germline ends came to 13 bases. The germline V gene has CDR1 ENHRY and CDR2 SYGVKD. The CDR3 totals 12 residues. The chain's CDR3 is CATLTEGTEAFF. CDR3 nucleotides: TGTGCCACCCTAACCGAGGGCACTGAAGCTTTCTTT.

The CDR3 DNA reads as TGTGCCAGCAGCCCCTACCTCTCTGGGGCCAACGTCCTGACTTTC. Amino acid sequence: CASSPYLSGANVLTF. This sequence joins TRBV6-2 or TRBV6-3 and TRBJ2-6, with D unresolved. The CDR3 extends over 15 amino acids. V lost 6 bases and J lost 0, with 9 bases in between. Germline V CDR1 and CDR2: MNHEY, SVGEGT.

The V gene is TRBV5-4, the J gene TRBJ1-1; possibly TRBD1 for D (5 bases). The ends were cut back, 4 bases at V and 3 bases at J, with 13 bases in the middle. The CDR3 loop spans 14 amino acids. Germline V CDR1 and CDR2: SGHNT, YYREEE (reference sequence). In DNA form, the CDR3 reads TGTGCCAGCAGCCTCGGTTGGGGGGACACTGAAGCTTTCTTT. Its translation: CASSLGWGDTEAFF. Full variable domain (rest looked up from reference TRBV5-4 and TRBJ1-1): ETGVTQSPTHLIKTRGQQVTLRCSSQSGHNTVSWYQQALGQGPQFIFQYYREEENGRGNFPPRFSGLQFPNYSSELNVNALELDDSALYLCASSLGWGDTEAFFGQGTRLTVV.

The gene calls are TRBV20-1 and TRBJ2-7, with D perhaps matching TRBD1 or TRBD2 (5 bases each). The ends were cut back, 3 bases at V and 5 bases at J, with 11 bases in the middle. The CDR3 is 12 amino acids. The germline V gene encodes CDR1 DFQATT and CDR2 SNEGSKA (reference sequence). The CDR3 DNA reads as TGCAGTGCTAGTTTTATGGGGGACGAGCAGTACTTC. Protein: CSASFMGDEQYF.

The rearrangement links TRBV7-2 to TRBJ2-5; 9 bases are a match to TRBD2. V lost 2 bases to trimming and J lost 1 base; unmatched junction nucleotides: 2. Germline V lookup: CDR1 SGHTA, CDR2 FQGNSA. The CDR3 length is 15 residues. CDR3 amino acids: CASSLRGRVQETQYF. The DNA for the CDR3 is TGTGCCAGCAGCTTACGCGGGAGGGTCCAAGAGACCCAGTACTTC.

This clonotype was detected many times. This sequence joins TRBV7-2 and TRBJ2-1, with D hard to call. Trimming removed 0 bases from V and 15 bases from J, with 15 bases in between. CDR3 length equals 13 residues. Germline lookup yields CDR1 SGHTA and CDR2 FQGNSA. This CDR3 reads CASSLAGPGRLFF. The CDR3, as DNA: TGTGCCAGCAGCTTAGCTGGCCCCGGCCGGCTGTTCTTC. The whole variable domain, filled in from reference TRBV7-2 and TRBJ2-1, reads GAGVSQSPSNKVTEKGKDVELRCDPISGHTALYWYRQSLGQGLEFLIYFQGNSAPDKSGLPSDRFSAERTGGSVSTLTIQRTQQEDSAVYLCASSLAGPGRLFFGPGTRLTVL.

The CDR3 sequence: CASSLEAGRGTGELFF. The CDR3 DNA is TGTGCCAGCAGCTTAGAGGCGGGGCGAGGCACCGGGGAGCTGTTTTTT. The chain joins TRBV7-4 to TRBJ2-2; maybe TRBD2 (6 bases). Trimming stripped 1 base from V and 4 bases from J, with 13 bases between. The CDR3 covers 16 residues. The germline CDR1 and CDR2 sequences are SGHVT and SQSDAQ.

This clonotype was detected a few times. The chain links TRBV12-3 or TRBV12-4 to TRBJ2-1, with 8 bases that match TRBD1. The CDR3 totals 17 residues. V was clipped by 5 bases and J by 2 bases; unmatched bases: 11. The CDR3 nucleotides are TGTGCCAGCAGTCAGGGGGCATTCCTCGGAACCTACAATGAGCAGTTCTTC. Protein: CASSQGAFLGTYNEQFF.

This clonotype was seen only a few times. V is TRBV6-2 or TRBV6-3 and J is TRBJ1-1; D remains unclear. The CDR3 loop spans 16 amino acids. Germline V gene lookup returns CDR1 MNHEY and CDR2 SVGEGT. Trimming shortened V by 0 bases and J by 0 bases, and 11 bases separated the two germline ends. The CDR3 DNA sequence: TGTGCCAGCAGTTACTCGATAGATGGTATGAACACTGAAGCTTTCTTT. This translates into CASSYSIDGMNTEAFF.

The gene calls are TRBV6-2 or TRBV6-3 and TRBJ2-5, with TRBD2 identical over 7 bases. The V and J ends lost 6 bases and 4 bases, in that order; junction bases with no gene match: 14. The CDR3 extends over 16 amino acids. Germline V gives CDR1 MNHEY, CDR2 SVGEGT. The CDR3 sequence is CASRRTRVTGGETQYF. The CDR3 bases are TGTGCCAGCAGAAGGACCCGGGTTACGGGGGGAGAGACCCAGTACTTC.

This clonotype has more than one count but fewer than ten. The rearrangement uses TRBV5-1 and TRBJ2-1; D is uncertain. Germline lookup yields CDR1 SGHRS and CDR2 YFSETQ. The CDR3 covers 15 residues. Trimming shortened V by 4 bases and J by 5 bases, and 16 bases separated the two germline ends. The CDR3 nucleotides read TGCGCCAGCAGCCGCGGTTGGAGCAGCGACAATGAGCAGTTCTTC. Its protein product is CASSRGWSSDNEQFF.

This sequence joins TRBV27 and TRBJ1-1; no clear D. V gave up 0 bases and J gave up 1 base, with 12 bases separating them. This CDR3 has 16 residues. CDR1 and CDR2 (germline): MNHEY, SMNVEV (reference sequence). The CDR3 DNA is TGTGCCAGCAGTTTATCCCACCAATTGAAGAACACTGAAGCTTTCTTT. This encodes CASSLSHQLKNTEAFF.

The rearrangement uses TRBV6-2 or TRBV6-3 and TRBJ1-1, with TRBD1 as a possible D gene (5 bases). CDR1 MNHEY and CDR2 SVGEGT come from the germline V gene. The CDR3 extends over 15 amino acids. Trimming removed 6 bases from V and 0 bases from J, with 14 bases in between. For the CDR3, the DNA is TGTGCCAGCAGGGAGACCGGGACGGTGAACACTGAAGCTTTCTTT. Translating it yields CASRETGTVNTEAFF.

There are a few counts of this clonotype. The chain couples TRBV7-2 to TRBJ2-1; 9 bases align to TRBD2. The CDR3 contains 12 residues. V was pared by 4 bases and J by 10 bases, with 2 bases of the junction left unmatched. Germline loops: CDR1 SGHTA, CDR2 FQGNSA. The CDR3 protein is CASSWREGEQFF. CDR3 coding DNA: TGTGCCAGCAGCTGGCGGGAGGGCGAGCAGTTCTTC.

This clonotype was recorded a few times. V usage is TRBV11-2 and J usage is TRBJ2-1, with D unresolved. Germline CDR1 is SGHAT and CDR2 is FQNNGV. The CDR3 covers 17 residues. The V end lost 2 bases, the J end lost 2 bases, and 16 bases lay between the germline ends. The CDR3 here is CASSLSPQAGTYNEQFF. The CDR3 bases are TGTGCCAGCAGCTTAAGTCCCCAGGCAGGAACCTACAATGAGCAGTTCTTC.

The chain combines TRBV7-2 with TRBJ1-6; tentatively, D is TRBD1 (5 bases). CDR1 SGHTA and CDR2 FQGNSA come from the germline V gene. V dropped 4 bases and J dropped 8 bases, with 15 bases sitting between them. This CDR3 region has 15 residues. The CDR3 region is CASSSGVGGYSPLHF. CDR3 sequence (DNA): TGTGCCAGCAGCTCCGGGGTGGGGGGATATTCACCCCTCCACTTT.

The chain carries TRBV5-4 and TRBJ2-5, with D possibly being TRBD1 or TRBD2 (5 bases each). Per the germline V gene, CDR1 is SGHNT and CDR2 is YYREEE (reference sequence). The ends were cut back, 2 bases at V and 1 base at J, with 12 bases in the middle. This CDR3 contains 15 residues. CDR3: CASSFGLGVQETQYF. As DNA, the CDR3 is TGTGCCAGCAGCTTCGGGTTGGGGGTCCAAGAGACCCAGTACTTC.

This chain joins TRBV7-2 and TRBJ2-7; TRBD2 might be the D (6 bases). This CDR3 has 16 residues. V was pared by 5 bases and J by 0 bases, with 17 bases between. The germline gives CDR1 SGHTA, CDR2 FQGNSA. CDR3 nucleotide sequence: TGTGCCAGCAGCGCGAGTATTCTAGCGAACTCCTACGAGCAGTACTTC. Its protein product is CASSASILANSYEQYF.

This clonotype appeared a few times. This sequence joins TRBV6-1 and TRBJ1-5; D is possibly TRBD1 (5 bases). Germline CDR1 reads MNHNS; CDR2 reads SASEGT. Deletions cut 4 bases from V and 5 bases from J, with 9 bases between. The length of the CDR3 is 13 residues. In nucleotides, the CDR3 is TGTGCCAGCAGTGGGACACACTATCAGCCCCAGCATTTT. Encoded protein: CASSGTHYQPQHF.

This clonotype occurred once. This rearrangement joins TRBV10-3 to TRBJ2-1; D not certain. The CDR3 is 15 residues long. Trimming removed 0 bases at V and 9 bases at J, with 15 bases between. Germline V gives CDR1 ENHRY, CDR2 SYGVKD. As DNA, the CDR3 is TGTGCCATCAGTGAGTCAGGGCAGGAAGGTAGTGAGCAGTTCTTC. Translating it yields CAISESGQEGSEQFF.

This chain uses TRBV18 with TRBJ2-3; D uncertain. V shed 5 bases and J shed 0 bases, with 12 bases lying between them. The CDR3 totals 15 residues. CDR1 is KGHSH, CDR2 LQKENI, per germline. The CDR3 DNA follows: TGTGCCAGCTCAGCGGTCGGCGTCAGCACAGATACGCAGTATTTT. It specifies CASSAVGVSTDTQYF.